The 31 T cell receptor beta chains reported below all come from one sample, sequenced in a study of cytomegalovirus exposure and HLA in healthy donors. Primers included in the PCR were 60 Vbeta and 13 Jbeta primers. Profiled with immunoSEQ multiplex PCR; TCRdb holds only in-frame clones, not every one. The table lists approximately 150,000 clones, roughly 76% of them singletons. Sequencing used PBMCs. The receptor set was obtained from a man aged 55 to 70 in good health and CMV-seronegative.

This clone was found a few times. The genes are TRBV10-3 and TRBJ2-1, with 7 bases matching TRBD1. The V and J ends lost 7 bases and 3 bases, in that order; junction bases with no gene match: 9. Germline CDR1 reads ENHRY; CDR2 reads SYGVKD. CDR3 length: 15 amino acids. CDR3 sequence (DNA): TGTGCCATCACCGAAACAGGGGACGGCTACAATGAGCAGTTCTTC. Translation: CAITETGDGYNEQFF.

The CDR3: CASSLLTGGDTEAFF. CDR3 DNA sequence: TGTGCCAGCAGCCTTTTGACAGGGGGGGACACTGAAGCTTTCTTT. The chain uses TRBV9 and TRBJ1-1; 9 nucleotides line up with TRBD1. Germline V gene sequence: CDR1 SGDLS, CDR2 YYNGEE. This CDR3 region has 15 residues. The trim removed 4 bases at V and 3 bases at J, leaving 7 bases unmatched.

The J gene is TRBJ2-1, the V gene TRBV28; 7 bases match TRBD2. The CDR3 length is 14 residues. The trim removed 4 bases at V and 6 bases at J, leaving 6 bases unmatched. Germline lookup yields CDR1 MDHEN and CDR2 SYDVKM. CDR3 bases: TGTGCCAGCAGTTCCGGGACTACATCCAATGAGCAGTTCTTC. Translating it yields CASSSGTTSNEQFF. Looking up the rest from reference TRBV28 and TRBJ2-1 gives the full variable domain: DVKVTQSSRYLVKRTGEKVFLECVQDMDHENMFWYRQDPGLGLRLIYFSYDVKMKEKGDIPEGYSVSREKKERFSLILESASTNQTSMYLCASSSGTTSNEQFFGPGTRLTVL.

The J gene is TRBJ1-5, the V gene TRBV28, with 10 bases fitting TRBD1. Germline CDR1 and CDR2: MDHEN and SYDVKM. CDR3 length: 15 amino acids. J was trimmed by 7 bases and V by 5 bases; bases with no gene match: 8. DNA for the CDR3: TGTGCCAGCAGTCCTCCGGGACAGGGGCGACAGCCCCAGCATTTT. Its translation is CASSPPGQGRQPQHF.

The genes are TRBV28 and TRBJ1-2; tentative D call: TRBD1 (5 bases). Trimming took 11 bases from V and 8 from J, leaving 15 bases between them. There are 11 residues in the CDR3. CDR1 MDHEN and CDR2 SYDVKM come from the germline V gene. CDR3 protein: CAAGTAGGYTF. CDR3 coding DNA: TGTGCCGCGGGGACCGCTGGAGGCTACACCTTC.

The rearrangement links TRBV6-5 to TRBJ2-5; D unclear. V lost 0 bases, J lost 3 bases, and 11 bases lay in between. The CDR3 runs to 15 residues. Germline V CDR1 and CDR2: MNHEY, SVGAGI. CDR3 loop: CASSYSPRLEETQYF. The CDR3 bases are TGTGCCAGCAGTTACTCGCCTCGACTGGAAGAGACCCAGTACTTC.

This clone appeared once. The CDR3 nucleotides read TGTGCCAGCAGCTTAGAGGGATTGGGGGCGCGAATAACAGATACGCAGTATTTT. It codes for CASSLEGLGARITDTQYF. This rearrangement joins TRBV11-2 to TRBJ2-3; tentative D call: TRBD1 (6 bases). The CDR3 consists of 18 residues. The germline V gene encodes CDR1 SGHAT and CDR2 FQNNGV. Trimming pared 0 bases from V and 3 bases from J, leaving 19 bases between.

V gene TRBV28 combines with J gene TRBJ1-4; 9 bases match TRBD1. Trimming cost V 5 bases and J 3 bases; bases outside gene matches: 1. The germline V gene encodes CDR1 MDHEN and CDR2 SYDVKM. The CDR3 consists of 14 residues. Here the CDR3 DNA reads TGTGCCAGCAGTCGACAGGGGGCTAATGAAAAACTGTTTTTT. It is translated as CASSRQGANEKLFF. The whole variable domain, filled in from reference TRBV28 and TRBJ1-4, reads DVKVTQSSRYLVKRTGEKVFLECVQDMDHENMFWYRQDPGLGLRLIYFSYDVKMKEKGDIPEGYSVSREKKERFSLILESASTNQTSMYLCASSRQGANEKLFFGSGTQLSVL.

V gene TRBV10-1 combines with J gene TRBJ2-5, with 9 bases matching TRBD2. Germline V gene sequence: CDR1 WNHNN, CDR2 SYGVQD (reference sequence). After removal of 2 bases from V and 5 bases from J, the junction contained 9 bases not matched to a gene. The CDR3 totals 16 residues. CDR3 DNA sequence: TGCGCCAGCAGTGAGCGAAAGCGGGGGGAATGGGAGACCCAGTACTTC. It yields the protein CASSERKRGEWETQYF.

The genes are TRBV4-1 and TRBJ1-5; 7 nucleotides align to TRBD1. The CDR3 is 15 amino acids. Looked up from germline, CDR1 is MGHRA and CDR2 is YSYEKL. V was pared by 3 bases and J by 3 bases, with 5 bases of the junction left unmatched. The CDR3, as DNA: TGCGCCAGCAGCCAGACAGGGATGGACAATCAGCCCCAGCATTTT. Translating it yields CASSQTGMDNQPQHF.

The chain employs TRBV5-1 and TRBJ1-2; tentative D call: TRBD1 (5 bases). The CDR3 contains 15 residues. Trimming removed 4 bases from V and 2 bases from J, with 15 bases in between. In germline, CDR1 is SGHRS, CDR2 YFSETQ. Here the CDR3 reads CASSPDGQINYGYTF. The DNA for the CDR3 is TGCGCCAGCAGCCCCGACGGACAAATCAACTATGGCTACACCTTC. Full variable domain (rest looked up from reference TRBV5-1 and TRBJ1-2): KAGVTQTPRYLIKTRGQQVTLSCSPISGHRSVSWYQQTPGQGLQFLFEYFSETQRNKGNFPGRFSGRQFSNSRSEMNVSTLELGDSALYLCASSPDGQINYGYTFGSGTRLTVV.

This clone showed up just once. As DNA, the CDR3 is TGTGCCAGCAGTTACTCGACAGGGCAAGGCTACACCTTC. It specifies CASSYSTGQGYTF. The rearrangement uses TRBV6-6 and TRBJ1-2; the match to TRBD1 covers 7 bases. Germline V lookup: CDR1 MNHNY, CDR2 SVGAGI (reference sequence). This CDR3 has 13 residues. Germline trimming cut 0 bases from V and 8 bases from J; bases unmatched to any gene: 3.

The chain's CDR3 is CASSPRVRLADANTGELFF. The CDR3 DNA is TGTGCCAGCTCACCGCGGGTGAGGCTAGCCGACGCGAACACCGGGGAGCTGTTTTTT. This sequence joins TRBV18 and TRBJ2-2; perhaps TRBD2 as D (5 bases). Germline-derived CDR1 and CDR2 are KGHSH and LQKENI. CDR3 length: 19 amino acids. Between the trimmed V and J ends, which lost 3 bases and 0 bases, there was a span of 20 bases.

The gene calls are TRBV30 and TRBJ2-3; 8 positions match TRBD1. There are 13 residues in the CDR3. The J segment lost 4 bases and the V segment lost 4 bases, leaving 4 bases of the junction unmatched. CDR1 is GTSNPN and CDR2 is SVGIG in the germline V gene (reference sequence). The CDR3 region is CAWTGQGPDTQYF. CDR3 sequence (DNA): TGTGCCTGGACCGGACAGGGACCAGATACGCAGTATTTT.

The chain carries TRBV28 and TRBJ2-2; 8 bases match TRBD2. The germline gives CDR1 MDHEN, CDR2 SYDVKM. This CDR3 comprises 14 residues. The V and J ends lost 7 bases and 5 bases, in that order; junction bases with no gene match: 6. The CDR3 reads CASMRAGETGELFF. The DNA of the CDR3 is TGTGCCAGCATGAGAGCGGGGGAAACCGGGGAGCTGTTTTTT.

The chain is built from TRBV7-2 and TRBJ1-3, with 8 bases aligning to TRBD1. Germline CDR1 SGHTA, CDR2 FQGNSA. The trim removed 2 bases at V and 6 bases at J, leaving 6 bases unmatched. The CDR3 length is 15 residues. The CDR3 DNA is TGTGCCAGCAGCTTATTGTCGACAGGGGTAAACACCATATATTTT. It specifies CASSLLSTGVNTIYF.

The chain couples TRBV5-4 to TRBJ1-1; maybe TRBD1 (5 bases). V was trimmed by 2 bases and J by 7 bases, leaving 12 bases between them. There are 13 residues in the CDR3. Per germline, CDR1 SGHNT and CDR2 YYREEE (reference sequence). CDR3 loop: CASSFAGHDEAFF. The CDR3, as DNA: TGTGCCAGCAGCTTCGCGGGGCATGATGAAGCTTTCTTT.

This sequence joins TRBV15 and TRBJ2-7, with 9 bases that match TRBD1. The V gene end was trimmed by 11 bases and the J gene end by 1 base; junction bases not matched to a gene: 6. Germline-derived CDR1 and CDR2 are LNHNV and YYDKDF (reference sequence). CDR3 size: 13 residues. This CDR3 is CAAGTGRSYEQYF. The CDR3 DNA follows: TGTGCCGCCGGGACAGGGAGGTCCTACGAGCAGTACTTC.

This sequence joins TRBV5-4 and TRBJ1-1; no firm D call. The germline V gene has CDR1 SGHNT and CDR2 YYREEE (reference sequence). The V and J ends lost 4 bases and 8 bases respectively, with 18 bases between them. The CDR3 extends over 14 amino acids. CDR3 amino acids: CASSAGSVVGEAFF. As DNA, the CDR3 is TGTGCCAGCAGCGCTGGGTCGGTAGTCGGGGAAGCTTTCTTT.

This clone was detected a few times. The chain is built from TRBV19 and TRBJ1-1, with a possible D match to TRBD1 (6 bases). The CDR3 covers 14 residues. Germline loops: CDR1 LNHDA, CDR2 SQIVND (reference sequence). V was clipped by 4 bases and J by 1 base, with 10 bases between them. CDR3 bases: TGTGCCAGTAGTAATATCAGGGGGAACACTGAAGCTTTCTTT. This translates into CASSNIRGNTEAFF.

The rearrangement joins TRBV7-2 to TRBJ1-3; D is perhaps TRBD1 (6 bases). Germline V gene sequence: CDR1 SGHTA, CDR2 FQGNSA. The V end was cut by 7 bases, the J end by 3 bases, with 13 bases between. The CDR3 covers 14 residues. CDR3 nucleotide sequence: TGTGCCAGCAATAAGGACAGTCGTGGAAACACCATATATTTT. Translating it yields CASNKDSRGNTIYF.

The V and J genes are TRBV27 and TRBJ2-5; a weak D match, TRBD1 (5 bases). The CDR3 spans 14 residues. Germline loops: CDR1 MNHEY, CDR2 SMNVEV (reference sequence). V was clipped by 3 bases and J by 1 base, with 9 bases between them. The DNA for the CDR3 is TGTGCCAGCAGTTTCTCCAGGGCCCAAGAGACCCAGTACTTC. Its translation: CASSFSRAQETQYF.

This clone was seen a handful of times. As DNA, the CDR3 is TGTGCCAGCGGGGAGCGGGGCCCACCAGAGACCCAGTACTTC. Protein sequence: CASGERGPPETQYF. The chain couples TRBV6-1 to TRBJ2-5, with 7 bases matching TRBD2. Germline loops: CDR1 MNHNS, CDR2 SASEGT. This CDR3 is built from 14 residues. V lost 8 bases to trimming and J lost 4 bases; unmatched junction nucleotides: 10.

The gene calls are TRBV7-2 and TRBJ2-6, with D possibly TRBD2 on 6 matching bases. The CDR3 is 13 amino acids. The germline V and J ends were trimmed by 3 bases and 10 bases, with 10 bases remaining between them. The germline gives CDR1 SGHTA, CDR2 FQGNSA. The CDR3 bases are TGTGCCAGCAGCTTGGGACGGGAGAACGTCCTGACTTTC. Translated, it gives CASSLGRENVLTF.

The chain employs TRBV5-8 and TRBJ1-5; TRBD1 agrees at 9 bases. Losses at the gene ends were 3 bases for V and 2 bases for J; bases not matched to a gene: 3. Germline V lookup: CDR1 SGHTS, CDR2 YDEGEE. This CDR3 contains 15 residues. The CDR3 DNA follows: TGTGCCAGCAGCTGGGGGACAGGGCGCAATCAGCCCCAGCATTTT. Translating gives CASSWGTGRNQPQHF.

The chain is built from TRBV18 and TRBJ2-7, with D perhaps TRBD1 (6 bases). With 6 bases removed from V and 2 bases from J, the gap between germline ends came to 17 bases. Germline values: CDR1 KGHSH, CDR2 LQKENI. This CDR3 has 15 residues. This CDR3 is CASSPSIAGAYEQYF. CDR3 DNA: TGTGCCAGCTCCCCGTCGATTGCAGGGGCCTACGAGCAGTACTTC.

The chain couples TRBV18 to TRBJ2-3; TRBD2 might be the D (5 bases). Trimming took 3 bases from V and 2 from J, leaving 24 bases between them. Looked up from germline, CDR1 is KGHSH and CDR2 is LQKENI. The CDR3 covers 19 residues. This CDR3 reads CASSPVLESKGRSTDTQYF. The CDR3 nucleotides read TGTGCCAGCTCACCGGTCCTGGAAAGCAAAGGGAGATCCACAGATACGCAGTATTTT. Full variable domain (outside the CDR3, taken from reference TRBV18 and TRBJ2-3): NAGVMQNPRHLVRRRGQEARLRCSPMKGHSHVYWYRQLPEEGLKFMVYLQKENIIDESGMPKERFSAEFPKEGPSILRIQQVVRGDSAAYFCASSPVLESKGRSTDTQYFGPGTRLTVL.

The rearrangement links TRBV28 to TRBJ1-1; D is possibly TRBD1 (6 bases). With 2 bases removed from V and 2 bases from J, the gap between germline ends came to 9 bases. There are 14 residues in the CDR3. Looked up from germline, CDR1 is MDHEN and CDR2 is SYDVKM. CDR3 sequence: CASSLQGFNTEAFF. In nucleotides, the CDR3 is TGTGCCAGCAGTTTACAGGGGTTCAACACTGAAGCTTTCTTT. The full variable domain, rest sourced from reference TRBV28 and TRBJ1-1, is DVKVTQSSRYLVKRTGEKVFLECVQDMDHENMFWYRQDPGLGLRLIYFSYDVKMKEKGDIPEGYSVSREKKERFSLILESASTNQTSMYLCASSLQGFNTEAFFGQGTRLTVV.

This clone was seen only once. The chain carries TRBV5-4 and TRBJ2-5; 7 positions match TRBD1. Germline loops: CDR1 SGHNT, CDR2 YYREEE (reference sequence). This CDR3 spans 12 amino acids. Losses at the gene ends were 9 bases for V and 4 bases for J; bases not matched to a gene: 6. The CDR3, as DNA: TGTGCCACTGAGGGGGCAGGAGAGACCCAGTACTTC. It codes for CATEGAGETQYF.

The V and J genes are TRBV18 and TRBJ1-2; possible D gene TRBD1, 6 bases. The CDR3 covers 15 residues. Trimming took 2 bases from V and 0 from J, leaving 10 bases between them. The germline V gene has CDR1 KGHSH and CDR2 LQKENI. Written as DNA, the CDR3 is TGTGCCAGCTCACCAGCAGGGGAAGCTAACTATGGCTACACCTTC. Protein product: CASSPAGEANYGYTF.

V and J are TRBV11-3 and TRBJ1-1; no reliable D call. The CDR3 has 13 residues. Trimming stripped 8 bases from V and 1 base from J, with 11 bases between. Germline CDR1 is SGHNT and CDR2 is YENEEA. CDR3 residues: CASGRTTNTEAFF. The CDR3 nucleotides are TGTGCCAGCGGCCGTACAACGAACACTGAAGCTTTCTTT.